The 21 T cell receptor beta chains listed next were all sequenced from one sample in a study of PD-1 blockade in classical Hodgkin lymphoma. Some clones are missing from TCRdb's copy, which holds only in-frame ones; the method was immunoSEQ multiplex PCR. Among tens of thousands of clones, 90% were seen once, and the ten largest hold over 11%. As for time point: cycle 4 day 1 (C4D1), after 6 weeks of nivolumab. Each patient experienced a relapse that followed autologous stem cell transplantation, and brentuximab vedotin exposure varied. The source was peripheral blood mononuclear cells (PBMCs), collected before the fourth cycle of nivolumab. Source of these receptors: a human donor with classical Hodgkin lymphoma.

The J gene is TRBJ1-4, the V gene TRBV5-1; a possible D gene is TRBD1 (6 bases). V was pared by 3 bases and J by 7 bases, with 13 bases between. The CDR3 consists of 14 residues. The germline gives CDR1 SGHRS, CDR2 YFSETQ. CDR3 sequence: CASSWIEGGEKLFF. The CDR3 nucleotides read TGCGCCAGCAGCTGGATCGAAGGGGGTGAAAAACTGTTTTTT.

The chain uses TRBV18 and TRBJ2-5; D is undetermined. The CDR3 runs to 14 residues. Between the trimmed V and J ends, which lost 0 bases and 1 base, there was a span of 6 bases. The germline V gene has CDR1 KGHSH and CDR2 LQKENI. As DNA, the CDR3 is TGTGCCAGCTCACCACCGTCAGCCCAAGAGACCCAGTACTTC. Translation: CASSPPSAQETQYF.

This chain uses TRBV6-5 with TRBJ1-2, with a possible D match to TRBD1 (6 bases). This CDR3 spans 14 amino acids. Germline-derived CDR1 and CDR2 are MNHEY and SVGAGI. V lost 6 bases and J lost 4, with 15 bases in between. The CDR3 reads CASRAQGVGYGYTF. The CDR3 DNA reads as TGTGCCAGCAGGGCACAGGGAGTAGGCTATGGCTACACCTTC.

CDR3 sequence (DNA): TGCGCCAGCAGTATCGGGGTCACAGATACGCAGTATTTT. Amino acid sequence: CASSIGVTDTQYF. This rearrangement joins TRBV10-1 to TRBJ2-3; D perhaps matches TRBD2 (5 bases). V was cut by 5 bases and J by 2 bases, with 8 bases left in between. The CDR3 has 13 amino acids. Germline V gene lookup returns CDR1 WNHNN and CDR2 SYGVQD (reference sequence).

About this clone itself: In the same sample, other DNA sequences code for this CDR3. The chain combines TRBV5-4 with TRBJ2-5; 11 positions match TRBD2. Per germline, CDR1 SGHNT and CDR2 YYREEE (reference sequence). V was clipped by 0 bases and J by 4 bases; unmatched bases: 2. The CDR3 spans 15 residues. The CDR3 reads CASSLGLAGGETQYF. CDR3 nucleotides: TGTGCCAGCAGCTTGGGGCTAGCGGGAGGAGAGACCCAGTACTTC.

V and J are TRBV29-1 and TRBJ1-2; TRBD1 matches at 9 bases. CDR1 is SQVTM, CDR2 ANQGSEA, per germline. The CDR3 loop spans 14 amino acids. V gave up 6 bases and J gave up 4 bases; unmatched junction bases: 9. CDR3 in amino acids: CSVQRQGVGYGYTF. The CDR3 nucleotides read TGCAGCGTCCAAAGACAGGGGGTAGGCTATGGCTACACCTTC.

The chain joins TRBV29-1 to TRBJ1-2; D not certain. Trimming left V 5 bases short and J 7 bases short, with 5 bases between. This CDR3 comprises 9 residues. Germline values: CDR1 SQVTM, CDR2 ANQGSEA. CDR3 sequence reads: CSVYPGYTF. The CDR3 DNA reads as TGCAGCGTTTACCCTGGCTACACCTTC.

The chain has TRBV19 and TRBJ1-2; D is perhaps TRBD1 (5 bases). The CDR3 spans 15 residues. Per the germline V gene, CDR1 is LNHDA and CDR2 is SQIVND (reference sequence). The CDR3 here is CASTPGLNYNYGYTF. Written as DNA, the CDR3 is TGTGCTTCAACCCCGGGACTGAATTATAACTATGGCTACACCTTC.

V usage is TRBV28 and J usage is TRBJ2-1, with TRBD1 identical over 8 bases. The CDR3 runs to 14 residues. The V gene's germline CDR1 is MDHEN and CDR2 SYDVKM. Germline trimming cut 3 bases from V and 8 bases from J; bases unmatched to any gene: 6. CDR3 DNA: TGTGCCAGCAGTTTGGGGCAGGGGGCCCATGAGCAGTTCTTC. Translated: CASSLGQGAHEQFF.

This clone was seen a handful of times. The chain is built from TRBV21-1 and TRBJ2-7. TRBV21-1 is marked as a pseudogene. The CDR3 spans 14 residues. The CDR3 loop reads CASSKGPEEYEQYF. The CDR3 DNA reads as TGTGCCAGCAGCAAAGGACCCGAAGAGTACGAGCAGTACTTC.

This chain connects TRBV5-1 to TRBJ2-7; perhaps TRBD1 as D (5 bases). The CDR3 has 13 residues. The ends were cut back, 4 bases at V and 4 bases at J, with 12 bases in the middle. From germline, CDR1 is SGHRS and CDR2 YFSETQ. The CDR3: CASSPLGLYEQYF. The DNA for the CDR3 is TGCGCCAGCAGCCCCCTGGGGCTTTACGAGCAGTACTTC.

The rearrangement joins TRBV27 to TRBJ2-1; 13 bases line up with TRBD2. The germline V gene has CDR1 MNHEY and CDR2 SMNVEV (reference sequence). V gave up 5 bases and J gave up 9 bases; unmatched junction bases: 19. The CDR3 length is 19 residues. Here the CDR3 reads CASSITSGRALFYLGEQFF. The CDR3 DNA reads as TGTGCCAGCAGTATAACTAGCGGGAGGGCCCTTTTTTATCTCGGTGAGCAGTTCTTC.

The gene calls are TRBV18 and TRBJ2-1; 9 positions agree with TRBD2. The V gene's germline CDR1 is KGHSH and CDR2 LQKENI. Trimming at V came to 4 bases and at J to 2 bases, leaving 0 bases not matched to a gene. The CDR3 extends over 14 amino acids. The CDR3 sequence: CASSRLAAYNEQFF. The CDR3 DNA follows: TGTGCCAGCTCACGACTAGCGGCCTACAATGAGCAGTTCTTC. Complete variable domain (other parts from reference TRBV18 and TRBJ2-1): NAGVMQNPRHLVRRRGQEARLRCSPMKGHSHVYWYRQLPEEGLKFMVYLQKENIIDESGMPKERFSAEFPKEGPSILRIQQVVRGDSAAYFCASSRLAAYNEQFFGPGTRLTVL.

The V and J genes are TRBV27 and TRBJ1-5; maybe TRBD1 (5 bases). V lost 5 bases, J lost 7 bases, and 9 bases lay in between. Germline CDR1 reads MNHEY; CDR2 reads SMNVEV (reference sequence). The CDR3 runs to 12 residues. CDR3 DNA: TGTGCCAGCAGTAGCGGGGGACAGCCCCAGCATTTT. This gives the protein CASSSGGQPQHF.

V and J are TRBV25-1 and TRBJ2-3; the D gene could be TRBD1 or TRBD2 (5 bases each). The CDR3 consists of 14 residues. Germline assignment: CDR1 MGHDK and CDR2 SYGVNS. Trimming cost V 3 bases and J 1 base, with 8 bases left between them. CDR3: CASSDPGRTDTQYF. The CDR3 DNA reads as TGTGCCAGCAGTGATCCGGGACGCACAGATACGCAGTATTTT.

The chain joins TRBV6-5 to TRBJ1-1; possible D gene TRBD1, 5 bases. Trimming pared 2 bases from V and 3 bases from J, leaving 10 bases between. Looked up from germline, CDR1 is MNHEY and CDR2 is SVGAGI. The CDR3 contains 14 residues. The CDR3 here is CASSYGGVDTEAFF. CDR3 coding DNA: TGTGCCAGCAGTTACGGGGGGGTGGACACTGAAGCTTTCTTT.

The chain has TRBV9 and TRBJ2-5; 9 nucleotides agree with TRBD2. The CDR3 sequence is 16 residues long. With V trimmed by 4 bases and J by 0 bases, 7 bases remained unmatched. Germline V gene lookup returns CDR1 SGDLS and CDR2 YYNGEE. The CDR3 nucleotides are TGTGCCAGCAGCCCTAGACTAGCGGAGTACCAAGAGACCCAGTACTTC. Translation gives CASSPRLAEYQETQYF.

Note on this clone: The conserved final phenylalanine or tryptophan is absent from the CDR3, which likely points to a read error. The DNA is omitted, as the CDR3 cannot be located on it reliably, and the CDR3 follows TCRdb's listing. V usage is TRBV2 and J usage is TRBJ2-7. The CDR3 is made up of 13 amino acids, end residues included. CDR1 and CDR2 (germline): SNHLY, FYNNEI. The CDR3 sequence: CASSEAPGGGPLL.

This sequence joins TRBV11-3 and TRBJ2-1, with D possibly TRBD1 on 6 matching bases. CDR1 and CDR2 (germline): SGHNT, YENEEA. Trimming pared 5 bases from V and 1 base from J, leaving 12 bases between. The length of the CDR3 is 15 residues. This CDR3 is CASSTRQASYNEQFF. In DNA form, the CDR3 reads TGTGCCAGCAGCACACGACAGGCTTCCTACAATGAGCAGTTCTTC.

With respect to this clone: Mismatch with germline at one junction end may stem from a read error. CDR3 in DNA: TGTGCCTGGTTATCTGTGGACAGGCCCATCTTC. Encoded protein: CAWLSVDRPIF. This chain joins TRBV30 and TRBJ2-7, with TRBD1 identical over 7 bases. This CDR3 has 11 residues. Germline values: CDR1 GTSNPN, CDR2 SVGIG (reference sequence).

This clone was found once. The chain employs TRBV6-6 and TRBJ2-7; the D gene is possibly TRBD1 (6 bases). Germline lookup yields CDR1 MNHNY and CDR2 SVGAGI (reference sequence). The CDR3 has 12 residues. The V end lost 4 bases, the J end lost 6 bases, and 10 bases lay between the germline ends. The chain's CDR3 is CASSFKGVEQYF. The CDR3 region has the DNA TGTGCCAGCAGTTTTAAGGGGGTCGAGCAGTACTTC.